These 24 T cell receptor beta chains originate from one sample sequenced in a study of CD8 T cells in ankylosing spondylitis. TCRdb re-derived calls from the 5' RACE reads in MiXCR, one entry per CDR3 protein. The data show roughly 170,000 distinct CDR3 sequences, with approximately 10% seen just once and around 15% held by the top ten. The specimen sequenced was blood, either unsorted or a sorted T cell fraction (not recorded which). The receptor source for this set is a female donor with ankylosing spondylitis or in good health (not recorded which).

The chain uses TRBV18 and TRBJ2-5; D gene unclear. CDR3 length: 13 residues. V was shortened by 3 bases and J by 5 bases, with 10 bases between the two germline ends. In germline, CDR1 is KGHSH, CDR2 LQKENI. The DNA for the CDR3 is TGTGCCAGCTCACCTCCGCTCCGGGAGACCCAGTACTTC. Translating gives CASSPPLRETQYF.

There are many counts of this clonotype. The chain has TRBV7-9 and TRBJ2-4; D is perhaps TRBD2 (6 bases). Germline loops: CDR1 SEHNR, CDR2 FQNEAQ (reference sequence). The CDR3 is 17 residues long. V gave up 1 base and J gave up 4 bases, with 17 bases separating them. DNA of the CDR3: TGTGCCAGCAGCTTAGGTTCACTAGCCTCGAAAAAAAACATTCAGTACTTC. The encoded protein is CASSLGSLASKKNIQYF.

This clonotype was counted a few times. DNA of the CDR3: TGTGCCAGCAGGGGGCGAGAGACCCAGTACTTC. It encodes CASRGRETQYF. The J gene is TRBJ2-5, the V gene TRBV12-3 or TRBV12-4; D perhaps matches TRBD1 (5 bases). The CDR3 loop spans 11 amino acids. Trimming removed 6 bases from V and 4 bases from J, with 6 bases in between.

CDR3 in amino acids: CASSVETSTDTQYF. Written as DNA, the CDR3 is TGTGCCAGCAGCGTAGAAACAAGCACAGATACGCAGTATTTT. This chain uses TRBV9 with TRBJ2-3; D remains unclear. The CDR3 runs 14 residues. V shed 0 bases and J shed 0 bases, with 5 bases lying between them. The V gene's germline CDR1 is SGDLS and CDR2 YYNGEE.

The CDR3 loop reads CASSPLSQVDGETQYF. The CDR3 DNA follows: TGTGCCAGCAGTCCCCTAAGCCAGGTTGACGGAGAGACCCAGTACTTC. The rearrangement uses TRBV27 and TRBJ2-5; D remains ambiguous. Deletions cut 5 bases from V and 4 bases from J, with 20 bases between. CDR3 length: 16 amino acids. Germline V lookup: CDR1 MNHEY, CDR2 SMNVEV (reference sequence).

This clonotype has only a few counts. This chain connects TRBV29-1 to TRBJ1-2; TRBD1 agrees at 9 bases. After removal of 3 bases from V and 6 bases from J, the junction contained 8 bases not matched to a gene. CDR1 and CDR2 (germline): SQVTM, ANQGSEA. This CDR3 has 14 residues. For the CDR3, the DNA is TGCAGCGTTGAGAACTACAGGGGGCGGGATGGCTACACCTTC. Protein: CSVENYRGRDGYTF.

A single count supports this clonotype. The chain joins TRBV4-2 to TRBJ1-4, with D tentatively TRBD1 (5 bases). V was shortened by 1 base and J by 11 bases, with 23 bases between the two germline ends. This CDR3 is built from 17 residues. In germline, CDR1 is LGHNA, CDR2 YNFKEQ. The CDR3 region is CASSQVGGDYRTWKLFF. In nucleotides, the CDR3 is TGTGCCAGCAGCCAAGTTGGAGGGGACTACCGAACGTGGAAACTGTTTTTT.

This clonotype turned up a few times. The rearrangement uses TRBV4-1 and TRBJ2-1, with TRBD2 identical over 8 bases. Germline assignment: CDR1 MGHRA and CDR2 YSYEKL. After removal of 3 bases from V and 6 bases from J, the junction contained 10 bases not matched to a gene. The CDR3 extends over 16 amino acids. The CDR3 DNA sequence: TGCGCCAGCAGCCACAATAGCGGGGTCGGATCCAATGAGCAGTTCTTC. Translating gives CASSHNSGVGSNEQFF.

The chain employs TRBV20-1 and TRBJ2-7; 10 nucleotides agree with TRBD2. Germline CDR1 is DFQATT and CDR2 is SNEGSKA (reference sequence). The CDR3 loop spans 18 amino acids. V gave up 6 bases and J gave up 2 bases; unmatched junction bases: 19. The CDR3 DNA reads TGCAGTGCATCCACAGGGACTAGCGAGACCGGAGACCCCTACGAGCAGTACTTC. It encodes CSASTGTSETGDPYEQYF.

This chain uses TRBV12-3 or TRBV12-4 with TRBJ1-1, with no clear D. This CDR3 has 13 residues. Trimming removed 6 bases at V and 7 bases at J, with 15 bases between. For the CDR3, the DNA is TGTGCCAGCAGCCAAACAAGAGACGGTGAAGCTTTCTTT. It is translated as CASSQTRDGEAFF.

In its sample, this clonotype was seen many times. The chain recombines TRBV12-3 or TRBV12-4 with TRBJ2-3, with D maybe TRBD2 (5 bases). CDR3 size: 12 residues. The germline V and J ends were trimmed by 5 bases and 9 bases, with 12 bases remaining between them. The CDR3 bases are TGTGCCAGCAGTCCGACCGGGGTAACGCAGTATTTT. Protein: CASSPTGVTQYF.

Ten or more counts support this clonotype. The V and J genes are TRBV29-1 and TRBJ1-2; D is undetermined. Trimming shortened V by 4 bases and J by 1 base, and 10 bases separated the two germline ends. The V gene's germline CDR1 is SQVTM and CDR2 ANQGSEA. This CDR3 is built from 13 residues. The CDR3 is CSVANRINYGYTF. Written as DNA, the CDR3 is TGCAGCGTTGCGAACCGGATTAACTATGGCTACACCTTC. The full variable domain, with the rest looked up from reference TRBV29-1 and TRBJ1-2, is SAVISQKPSRDICQRGTSLTIQCQVDSQVTMMFWYRQQPGQSLTLIATANQGSEATYESGFVIDKFPISRPNLTFSTLTVSNMSPEDSSIYLCSVANRINYGYTFGSGTRLTVV.

The V and J genes are TRBV6-2 or TRBV6-3 and TRBJ2-7; TRBD2 might be the D (5 bases). This CDR3 has 14 amino acids. With 0 bases removed from V and 0 bases from J, the gap between germline ends came to 6 bases. In germline, CDR1 is MNHEY, CDR2 SVGEGT. The CDR3 bases are TGTGCCAGCAGTTACTCAGGACTCTCCTACGAGCAGTACTTC. Translating it yields CASSYSGLSYEQYF.

This clonotype was recorded a few times. The chain is built from TRBV27 and TRBJ2-5; possibly TRBD2 for D (5 bases). Germline V gene lookup returns CDR1 MNHEY and CDR2 SMNVEV (reference sequence). Trimming shortened V by 6 bases and J by 3 bases, and 11 bases separated the two germline ends. CDR3 length: 13 residues. The CDR3, as DNA: TGTGCCAGCAGCTGGACTTCAGAAGAGACCCAGTACTTC. Its translation: CASSWTSEETQYF.

V usage is TRBV7-6 and J usage is TRBJ2-1; D is tentatively TRBD1 or TRBD2 (6 bases each). The CDR3 loop spans 15 amino acids. The germline V gene has CDR1 SGHVS and CDR2 FNYEAQ. V lost 2 bases and J lost 12, with 20 bases in between. For the CDR3, the DNA is TGTGCCAGCAGCTTAACAGGGAGGCCCTCCAATAGGCAGTTCTTC. Translating gives CASSLTGRPSNRQFF.

This clonotype came up a few times. This chain links TRBV15 with TRBJ2-7; the match to TRBD1 covers 7 bases. Looked up from germline, CDR1 is LNHNV and CDR2 is YYDKDF (reference sequence). This CDR3 has 15 amino acids. With 1 base clipped from V and 4 bases from J, the junction kept 7 bases outside the gene matches. In nucleotides, the CDR3 is TGTGCCACCAGCAGAGTAGAAGGGGGCGGATACGAGCAGTACTTC. Translation gives CATSRVEGGGYEQYF.

The chain carries TRBV27 and TRBJ1-3, with unresolved D. The length of the CDR3 is 14 residues. Germline V lookup: CDR1 MNHEY, CDR2 SMNVEV (reference sequence). Trimming stripped 9 bases from V and 0 bases from J, with 12 bases between. CDR3 loop: CARSSSFSGNTIYF. CDR3 nucleotide sequence: TGTGCCAGGAGTAGTAGCTTCTCTGGAAACACCATATATTTT.

As DNA, the CDR3 is TGTGCCAGCAGCCAAGGTAGCGGGAGGCCCAGCTCCTACAATGAGCAGTTCTTC. This sequence encodes CASSQGSGRPSSYNEQFF. The rearrangement joins TRBV4-2 to TRBJ2-1, with 10 nucleotides matching TRBD2. This CDR3 contains 18 residues. Germline CDR1 and CDR2: LGHNA and YNFKEQ. J gave up 0 bases and V 1 base, and 6 bases lay outside the gene matches.

The CDR3 sequence is CASSQGSNTQYF. The DNA of the CDR3 is TGCGCCAGCAGCCAAGGATCCAATACGCAGTATTTT. The rearrangement links TRBV4-1 to TRBJ2-3; no firm D call. This CDR3 spans 12 amino acids. V lost 1 base and J lost 7, with 6 bases in between. Germline V gene sequence: CDR1 MGHRA, CDR2 YSYEKL.

There are many counts of this clonotype. The chain uses TRBV7-9 and TRBJ2-2; D gene ambiguous. Germline V lookup: CDR1 SEHNR, CDR2 FQNEAQ (reference sequence). V shed 6 bases and J shed 4 bases, with 9 bases lying between them. The CDR3 covers 13 residues. CDR3 coding DNA: TGTGCCAGCAGACGCAAGGGCACCGGGGAGCTGTTTTTT. Amino acid sequence: CASRRKGTGELFF.

In this sample, this clonotype turned up a few times. The chain uses TRBV7-6 and TRBJ2-1; TRBD2 matches 12 bases. This CDR3 comprises 16 residues. Germline V lookup: CDR1 SGHVS, CDR2 FNYEAQ. Trimming at V came to 1 base and at J to 6 bases, leaving 4 bases not matched to a gene. The CDR3 loop is CASSLGLAGASNEQFF. In DNA, the CDR3 is TGTGCCAGCAGCTTAGGACTAGCGGGAGCGAGCAATGAGCAGTTCTTC.

This clonotype has at least ten counts. The V call is TRBV12-3 or TRBV12-4, the J call TRBJ2-1; the match to TRBD2 covers 9 bases. With V trimmed by 3 bases and J by 4 bases, 10 bases remained unmatched. The CDR3 runs 17 residues. CDR3 DNA sequence: TGTGCCAGCAGTTTCTTACTAGCGGGTGGACAATACAATGAGCAGTTCTTC. Amino acids: CASSFLLAGGQYNEQFF.

This clonotype was seen ten or more times. This chain links TRBV28 with TRBJ2-3, with D maybe TRBD1 (6 bases). The CDR3 loop spans 15 amino acids. Trimming pared 5 bases from V and 2 bases from J, leaving 14 bases between. Germline-derived CDR1 and CDR2 are MDHEN and SYDVKM. The CDR3 bases are TGTGCCAGCAGTCCCCAGACAGGAGTCACAGATACGCAGTATTTT. Translating gives CASSPQTGVTDTQYF.

This clonotype was observed a few times. V usage is TRBV25-1 and J usage is TRBJ1-1, with D uncertain. The germline CDR1 and CDR2 sequences are MGHDK and SYGVNS. This CDR3 has 12 residues. Trimming took 5 bases from V and 6 from J, leaving 10 bases between them. The CDR3 loop reads CASSLGWSEAFF. CDR3 sequence (DNA): TGTGCCAGCAGTCTCGGGTGGTCTGAAGCTTTCTTT.